The entry below gives a single T cell receptor (beta chain) sequence along with its context. The antigen is unknown. Other DNA sequences in the sample encode the same CDR3. Germline lookup yields CDR1 SGHRS and CDR2 YFSETQ. The V end lost 0 bases, the J end lost 4 bases, and 8 bases lay between the germline ends. The CDR3 extends over 14 amino acids. This entry belongs to a study of shared clonotypes between healthy human individuals. Study overall: Donor ages ranged 18 to 49 years: a couple of women, three men. Whole-study results and caveats: Collection of samples was limited to blood; tissue repertoires likely differ. Some naive CD4 clonotypes, roughly 4.7%, turned up in common across several donors.

Each PCR replicate from the sorted subsets contained 150 to 250 ng DNA, which is about 30,000 T cell genomes. Libraries were prepared by immunoSEQ multiplex PCR; TCRdb keeps only in-frame clonotypes and omits some of them. The data hold some 2,100,000 clones, with around 95% observed a single time. The sequenced sample consisted of naive CD4+ T cells sorted from blood. Subset here: CD45RA+ positively selected. The V call is TRBV5-1, the J call TRBJ2-1, with a tentative D call TRBD1 (6 bases). The sequence derives from a man aged 18 to 29 in good health. The CDR3 nucleotides read TGCGCCAGCAGCTTGGGGGACAAGTACAATGAGCAGTTCTTC. Protein product: CASSLGDKYNEQFF.